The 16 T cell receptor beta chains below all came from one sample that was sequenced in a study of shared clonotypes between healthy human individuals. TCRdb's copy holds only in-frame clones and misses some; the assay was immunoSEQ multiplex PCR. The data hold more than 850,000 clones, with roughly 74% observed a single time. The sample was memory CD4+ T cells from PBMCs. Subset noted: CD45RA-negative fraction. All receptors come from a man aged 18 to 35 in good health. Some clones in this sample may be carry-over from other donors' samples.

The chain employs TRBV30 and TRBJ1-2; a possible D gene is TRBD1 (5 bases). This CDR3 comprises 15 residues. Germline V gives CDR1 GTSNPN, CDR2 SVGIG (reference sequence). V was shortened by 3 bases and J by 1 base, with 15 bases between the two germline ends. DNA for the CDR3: TGTGCCTGGAGGGACTTTAGGGGCTTTAACTATGGCTACACCTTC. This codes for CAWRDFRGFNYGYTF. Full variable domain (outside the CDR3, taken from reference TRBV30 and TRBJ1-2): SQTIHQWPATLVQPVGSPLSLECTVEGTSNPNLYWYRQAAGRGLQLLFYSVGIGQISSEVPQNLSASRPQDRQFILSSKKLLLSDSGFYLCAWRDFRGFNYGYTFGSGTRLTVV.

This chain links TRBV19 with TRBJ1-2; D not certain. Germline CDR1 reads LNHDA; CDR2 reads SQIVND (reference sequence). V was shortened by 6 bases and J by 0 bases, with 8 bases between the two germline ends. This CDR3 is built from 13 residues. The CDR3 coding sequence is TGTGCCAGTAGCCTAGGGACTAACTATGGCTACACCTTC. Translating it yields CASSLGTNYGYTF.

In DNA form, the CDR3 reads TGTGCCAGCAGCTTGACCCCGGCGAGCACAGATACGCAGTATTTT. It specifies CASSLTPASTDTQYF. The V gene is TRBV7-2, the J gene TRBJ2-3; no reliable D call. From germline, CDR1 is SGHTA and CDR2 FQGNSA. This CDR3 spans 15 amino acids. V shed 3 bases and J shed 0 bases, with 10 bases lying between them.

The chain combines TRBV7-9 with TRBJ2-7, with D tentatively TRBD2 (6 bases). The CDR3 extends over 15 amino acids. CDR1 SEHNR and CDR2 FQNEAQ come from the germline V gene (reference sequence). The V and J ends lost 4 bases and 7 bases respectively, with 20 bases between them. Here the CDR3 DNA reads TGTGCCAGCAGCTGGGCCGCCGCGGGGAGGTGGGAGCAGTACTTC. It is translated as CASSWAAAGRWEQYF.

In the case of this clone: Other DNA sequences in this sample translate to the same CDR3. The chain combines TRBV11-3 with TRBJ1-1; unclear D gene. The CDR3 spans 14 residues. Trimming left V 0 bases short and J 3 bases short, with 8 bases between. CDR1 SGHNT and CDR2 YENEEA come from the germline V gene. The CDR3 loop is CASSLEGTDTEAFF. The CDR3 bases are TGTGCCAGCAGCTTAGAGGGAACGGACACTGAAGCTTTCTTT.

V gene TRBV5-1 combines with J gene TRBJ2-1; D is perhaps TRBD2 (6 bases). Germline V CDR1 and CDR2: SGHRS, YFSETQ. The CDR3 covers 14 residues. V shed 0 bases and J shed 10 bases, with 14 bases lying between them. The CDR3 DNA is TGCGCCAGCAGCTTGGGTTCGGGGGAACAGGAGCAGTTCTTC. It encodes CASSLGSGEQEQFF.

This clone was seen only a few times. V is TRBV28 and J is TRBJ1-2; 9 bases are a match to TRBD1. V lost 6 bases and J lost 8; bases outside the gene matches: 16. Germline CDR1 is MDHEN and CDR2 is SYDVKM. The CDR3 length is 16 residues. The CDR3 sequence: CASSPPLHRGLVGYTF. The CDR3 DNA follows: TGTGCCAGCAGCCCCCCCCTTCACAGGGGGCTGGTAGGCTACACCTTC.

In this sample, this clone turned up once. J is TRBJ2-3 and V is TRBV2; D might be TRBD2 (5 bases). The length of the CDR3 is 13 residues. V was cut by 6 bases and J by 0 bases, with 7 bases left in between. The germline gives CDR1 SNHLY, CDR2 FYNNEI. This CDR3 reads CASRRRSTDTQYF. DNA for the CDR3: TGTGCCAGCAGGAGGAGGAGCACAGATACGCAGTATTTT.

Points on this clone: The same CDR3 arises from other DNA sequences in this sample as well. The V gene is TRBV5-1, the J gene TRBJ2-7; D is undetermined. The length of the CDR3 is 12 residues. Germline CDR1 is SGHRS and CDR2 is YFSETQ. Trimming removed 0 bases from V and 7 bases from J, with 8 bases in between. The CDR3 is CASSLVGNEQYF. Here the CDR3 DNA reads TGCGCCAGCAGCTTGGTGGGTAATGAGCAGTACTTC.

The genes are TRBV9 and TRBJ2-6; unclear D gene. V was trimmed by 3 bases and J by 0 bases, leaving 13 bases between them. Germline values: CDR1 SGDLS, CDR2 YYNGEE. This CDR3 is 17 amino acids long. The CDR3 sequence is CASSAHAGYSGANVLTF. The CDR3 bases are TGTGCCAGCAGCGCCCACGCAGGCTACTCTGGGGCCAACGTCCTGACTTTC.

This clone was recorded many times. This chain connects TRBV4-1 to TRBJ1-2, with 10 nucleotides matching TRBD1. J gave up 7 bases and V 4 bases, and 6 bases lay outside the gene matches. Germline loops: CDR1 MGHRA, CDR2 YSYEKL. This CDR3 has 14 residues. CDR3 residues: CASSPRDRGIGYTF. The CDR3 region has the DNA TGCGCCAGCAGCCCCCGGGACAGGGGTATTGGCTACACCTTC.

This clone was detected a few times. The CDR3 region is CASSLGLNLAAQQETQYF. Here the CDR3 DNA reads TGTGCCAGCAGCTTAGGCCTCAACCTAGCGGCACAGCAAGAGACCCAGTACTTC. The V call is TRBV7-2, the J call TRBJ2-5; 7 bases are shared with TRBD2. V was pared by 1 base and J by 2 bases, with 13 bases of the junction left unmatched. CDR1 is SGHTA, CDR2 FQGNSA, per germline. The CDR3 covers 18 residues.

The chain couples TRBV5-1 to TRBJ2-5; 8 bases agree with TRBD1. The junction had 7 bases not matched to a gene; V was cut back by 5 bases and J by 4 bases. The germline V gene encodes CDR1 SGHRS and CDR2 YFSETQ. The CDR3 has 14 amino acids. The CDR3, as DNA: TGCGCCAGCAGATCAGGGGGCTCGAGAGAGACCCAGTACTTC. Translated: CASRSGGSRETQYF.

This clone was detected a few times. The CDR3 here is CASSAGFAGNTIYF. The DNA of the CDR3 is TGTGCCAGCAGTGCAGGATTCGCTGGAAACACCATATATTTT. The V call is TRBV11-1, the J call TRBJ1-3, with D unclear. Trimming stripped 6 bases from V and 2 bases from J, with 11 bases between. CDR1 and CDR2 from the germline V gene are SGHAT and FQDESV (reference sequence). This CDR3 is 14 amino acids long. Supplemented by reference TRBV11-1 and TRBJ1-3, the full variable domain reads EAEVAQSPRYKITEKSQAVAFWCDPISGHATLYWYRQILGQGPELLVQFQDESVVDDSQLPKDRFSAERLKGVDSTLKIQPAELGDSAMYLCASSAGFAGNTIYFGEGSWLTVV.

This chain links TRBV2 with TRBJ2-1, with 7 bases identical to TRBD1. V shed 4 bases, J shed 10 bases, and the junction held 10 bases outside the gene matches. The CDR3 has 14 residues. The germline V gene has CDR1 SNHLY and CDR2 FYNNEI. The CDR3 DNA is TGTGCCAGCAGTGCCGCACAGGGGAGTAGGGAGCAGTTCTTC. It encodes CASSAAQGSREQFF.

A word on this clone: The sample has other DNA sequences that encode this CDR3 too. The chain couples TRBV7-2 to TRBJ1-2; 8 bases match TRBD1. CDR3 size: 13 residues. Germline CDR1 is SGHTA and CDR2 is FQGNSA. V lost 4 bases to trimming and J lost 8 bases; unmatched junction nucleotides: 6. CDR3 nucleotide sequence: TGTGCCAGCAGCTCGCAGGGGGCGCTGGGCTACACCTTC. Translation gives CASSSQGALGYTF.